Shown below are 23 T cell receptor beta chains from a single sample sequenced in a study of spatial heterogeneity in lung cancer. Study findings and constraints: Expanded intratumoral alpha and beta TCR counts tracked tumor mutation counts.

Time point described: sample taken at primary tumor resection. For these receptors, no antigen is known. Using its own MiXCR run on the 5' RACE reads, TCRdb lists one record per CDR3 protein. The table has some 14,000 distinct CDR3 sequences, more than 5% seen once. The source material was lung tumor tissue, sampled at surgery. The receptors derive from a female donor with early-stage non-small cell lung cancer.

This clonotype is medium-sized. A library made for alpha chains picked up this beta chain off target, so its size means little. CDR3 loop: CASRGGLGQPQHF. In DNA, the CDR3 is TGTGCCAGCAGAGGAGGCTTGGGTCAGCCCCAGCATTTT. The rearrangement links TRBV6-5 to TRBJ1-5, with D unresolved. V was trimmed by 6 bases and J by 6 bases, leaving 12 bases between them. Looked up from germline, CDR1 is MNHEY and CDR2 is SVGAGI. The CDR3 runs to 13 residues.

In its sample, this clonotype was seen many times. This beta chain is a stray sequence in a library constructed for alpha chains; its clone size is not meaningful. The rearrangement uses TRBV7-9 and TRBJ2-7, with a possible D match to TRBD2 (6 bases). Germline-derived CDR1 and CDR2 are SEHNR and FQNEAQ (reference sequence). The ends were cut back, 1 base at V and 8 bases at J, with 15 bases in the middle. CDR3 length equals 14 residues. Written as DNA, the CDR3 is TGTGCCAGCAGCTTAGGGGCGGGGACTTTCAAGCAGTACTTC. Translating it yields CASSLGAGTFKQYF.

This clonotype was detected ten times or more. Found in a library prepared for alpha chains, this beta chain is an off-target read, and its abundance has little meaning. This chain links TRBV6-2 or TRBV6-3 with TRBJ2-3, with no clear D. Trimming shortened V by 5 bases and J by 5 bases, and 20 bases separated the two germline ends. CDR1 is MNHEY and CDR2 is SVGEGT in the germline V gene. CDR3 length: 16 residues. Here the CDR3 DNA reads TGTGCCAGCAGTCCCTCGAGGAAGCTAGGGCTAGATACGCAGTATTTT. Translated: CASSPSRKLGLDTQYF.

This clonotype has at least ten counts. A library made for alpha chains picked up this beta chain off target, so its size means little. V and J are TRBV6-5 and TRBJ2-7; the match to TRBD2 covers 7 bases. J gave up 11 bases and V 6 bases, and 16 bases lay outside the gene matches. The CDR3 loop spans 14 amino acids. Germline assignment: CDR1 MNHEY and CDR2 SVGAGI. The CDR3 bases are TGTGCCAGCAGAGAGGGGCTAGGCCGCGGGGGAGAGTACTTC. It specifies CASREGLGRGGEYF.

This clonotype was seen repeatedly, ten times or more. A library prepared for alpha chains yielded this beta chain as an off-target read; its size is of little meaning. The chain has TRBV21-1 and TRBJ1-5. TRBV21-1 is classified as a pseudogene. This CDR3 region has 15 residues. The CDR3 loop reads CASSKGRLPHQPQHF. Here the CDR3 DNA reads TGTGCCAGCAGCAAAGGACGCCTTCCCCATCAGCCCCAGCATTTT.

By proportion, this clonotype is medium-sized (0.01 to 0.1%). Because the library targeted alpha chains, this beta chain is an off-target read whose size means little. The V and J genes are TRBV30 and TRBJ1-2; weak D call: TRBD1 (5 bases). Trimming cost V 1 base and J 4 bases, with 7 bases left between them. This CDR3 has 12 amino acids. CDR1 is GTSNPN, CDR2 SVGIG, per germline (reference sequence). The CDR3 coding sequence is TGTGCCTGGAGTGACCAGGGCTATGGCTACACCTTC. Translating it yields CAWSDQGYGYTF.

This clonotype was counted many times. The library was prepared for alpha chains; this beta chain is a stray read, so its frequency means little. The chain carries TRBV12-3 or TRBV12-4 and TRBJ1-3; unclear D gene. V dropped 6 bases and J dropped 3 bases, with 15 bases sitting between them. This CDR3 region has 15 residues. The CDR3 here is CASRPPGWIGNTIYF. The CDR3 DNA reads TGTGCCAGCAGGCCCCCGGGCTGGATTGGAAACACCATATATTTT.

As regards this clonotype: Because this beta chain is a stray read in a library intended to capture alpha chains, its abundance should not be given much weight. The chain couples TRBV19 to TRBJ1-5; 12 nucleotides match TRBD1. The CDR3 has 19 amino acids. V lost 4 bases to trimming and J lost 4 bases; unmatched junction nucleotides: 14. The V gene's germline CDR1 is LNHDA and CDR2 SQIVND (reference sequence). CDR3 sequence (DNA): TGTGCCAGTAGTAGACCTCCGGGACAGGGGGCTTTGAGGAATCAGCCCCAGCATTTT. This codes for CASSRPPGQGALRNQPQHF.

The sample holds many counts of this clonotype. This beta chain was picked up by a library intended for alpha chains and is off target, so its count carries little meaning. This rearrangement joins TRBV4-1 to TRBJ2-1, with TRBD2 matching over 7 bases. This CDR3 has 17 residues. V trimming: 1 base; J trimming: 2 bases; junction bases outside the gene matches: 8. Germline V gives CDR1 MGHRA, CDR2 YSYEKL. Written as DNA, the CDR3 is TGCGCCAGCAGCCAAGTGTGGCCTAGCGGCACCTACAATGAGCAGTTCTTC. It yields the protein CASSQVWPSGTYNEQFF.

This clonotype is medium-sized. Found in a library prepared for alpha chains, this beta chain is an off-target read, and its abundance has little meaning. The genes are TRBV7-8 and TRBJ2-5, with D uncertain. Per the germline V gene, CDR1 is SGHVS and CDR2 is FQNEAQ. This CDR3 comprises 12 residues. V lost 5 bases and J 5 bases, leaving 9 bases between the germline ends. CDR3 loop: CASSPSKETQYF. DNA of the CDR3: TGTGCCAGCAGCCCCTCAAAGGAGACCCAGTACTTC.

This clonotype came up many times. This beta chain was picked up by a library intended for alpha chains and is off target, so its count carries little meaning. This chain links TRBV5-1 with TRBJ2-1, with 9 nucleotides matching TRBD2. CDR1 is SGHRS, CDR2 YFSETQ, per germline. The CDR3 extends over 17 amino acids. Trimming removed 0 bases from V and 3 bases from J; junction bases left unmatched: 7. CDR3: CASSLDGLLAGYNEQFF. The CDR3 coding sequence is TGCGCCAGCAGCTTGGACGGGCTACTAGCGGGCTACAATGAGCAGTTCTTC.

This clonotype was observed at least ten times. This beta chain represents an off-target read in a library built for alpha chains; its size is of limited meaning. The chain employs TRBV2 and TRBJ2-2; 8 nucleotides line up with TRBD2. The CDR3 sequence is 15 residues long. The germline V gene encodes CDR1 SNHLY and CDR2 FYNNEI. V shed 6 bases, J shed 5 bases, and the junction held 8 bases outside the gene matches. The CDR3 region is CASSRAGEGTGELFF. As DNA, the CDR3 is TGTGCCAGCAGCCGAGCGGGGGAGGGGACCGGGGAGCTGTTTTTT. Combining the CDR3 with reference TRBV2 and TRBJ2-2 gives the whole variable domain EPEVTQTPSHQVTQMGQEVILRCVPISNHLYFYWYRQILGQKVEFLVSFYNNEISEKSEIFDDQFSVERPDGSNFTLKIRSTKLEDSAMYFCASSRAGEGTGELFFGEGSRLTVL.

Ten or more counts support this clonotype. This beta chain was picked up by a library intended for alpha chains and is off target, so its count carries little meaning. The rearrangement uses TRBV14 and TRBJ2-5; D gene unclear. Per the germline V gene, CDR1 is SGHDN and CDR2 is FVKESK. V lost 6 bases and J lost 4, with 6 bases in between. This CDR3 has 11 amino acids. Written as DNA, the CDR3 is TGTGCCAGCAGTCTTAGAGAGACCCAGTACTTC. It translates to CASSLRETQYF.

This clonotype came up many times. This beta chain is an unintended read in a library built for alpha chains; its size means little. V usage is TRBV3-1 and J usage is TRBJ2-3, with 10 bases matching TRBD2. V lost 4 bases, J lost 0 bases, and 13 bases stayed unmatched. CDR3 size: 19 residues. CDR1 and CDR2 from the germline V gene are LGHDT and YNNKEL (reference sequence). The CDR3 loop reads CASSPDIAGGSSSTDTQYF. Here the CDR3 DNA reads TGTGCCAGCAGCCCCGATATAGCGGGGGGATCTTCTAGCACAGATACGCAGTATTTT.

This clonotype was detected many times. This beta chain is a stray sequence in a library constructed for alpha chains; its clone size is not meaningful. The V call is TRBV27, the J call TRBJ1-2; weak D call: TRBD1 (5 bases). The germline V gene has CDR1 MNHEY and CDR2 SMNVEV (reference sequence). The V gene lost 5 bases and the J gene lost 7 bases, with 17 bases spanning the gap. The CDR3 spans 14 residues. The CDR3 loop is CASSPKMGRGGYTF. In DNA form, the CDR3 reads TGTGCCAGCAGTCCAAAGATGGGGCGTGGTGGCTACACCTTC.

In its sample, this clonotype was seen many times. The library was designed around alpha chains, so this beta chain is a stray read whose abundance carries little weight. This rearrangement joins TRBV5-4 to TRBJ2-3, with D tentatively TRBD1 (6 bases). In germline, CDR1 is SGHNT, CDR2 YYREEE (reference sequence). The CDR3 runs 14 residues. The V gene lost 0 bases and the J gene lost 4 bases, with 9 bases spanning the gap. The CDR3 region has the DNA TGTGCCAGCAGCTTGGACAGGGCTTCAGATACGCAGTATTTT. Translation: CASSLDRASDTQYF.

This clonotype was counted at least ten times. This beta chain was picked up by a library intended for alpha chains and is off target, so its count carries little meaning. The rearrangement joins TRBV2 to TRBJ2-7, with D perhaps matching TRBD1 or TRBD2 (5 bases each). From germline, CDR1 is SNHLY and CDR2 FYNNEI. V shed 10 bases and J shed 0 bases, with 10 bases lying between them. The CDR3 extends over 12 amino acids. CDR3 sequence (DNA): TGTGCCACCGGGGCCACCTCCTACGAGCAGTACTTC. Protein product: CATGATSYEQYF.

This clonotype was seen ten or more times. The size of this beta chain means little, since it is a stray read in a library made for alpha chains. The gene calls are TRBV7-9 and TRBJ1-6, with D unclear. Germline CDR1 reads SEHNR; CDR2 reads FQNEAQ (reference sequence). Trimming cost V 10 bases and J 4 bases, with 14 bases left between them. CDR3 length: 14 amino acids. CDR3 in amino acids: CATTGTNYNSPLHF. The CDR3 nucleotides read TGTGCCACCACCGGAACTAATTATAATTCACCCCTCCACTTT. The complete variable domain, with remaining parts taken from reference TRBV7-9 and TRBJ1-6, reads DTGVSQNPRHKITKRGQNVTFRCDPISEHNRLYWYRQTLGQGPEFLTYFQNEAQLEKSRLLSDRFSAERPKGSFSTLEIQRTEQGDSAMYLCATTGTNYNSPLHFGNGTRLTVT.

By sample fraction, this clonotype is large (0.1 to 1%). This beta chain turned up in a library designed for alpha chains; as an off-target read, its abundance says little. The V and J genes are TRBV10-2 and TRBJ2-7; maybe TRBD2 (5 bases). The CDR3 length is 14 residues. Germline V gene data show CDR1 as WSHSY and CDR2 as SAAADI. The ends were cut back, 4 bases at V and 3 bases at J, with 13 bases in the middle. This chain's CDR3 is CASSVAGNRYEQYF. In nucleotides, the CDR3 is TGCGCCAGCAGTGTCGCGGGCAATCGCTACGAGCAGTACTTC.

By sample fraction, this clonotype is medium-sized (0.01 to 0.1%). Being off target in a library aimed at alpha chains, this beta chain has a size of little meaning. The genes are TRBV13 and TRBJ2-1, with 9 bases lining up with TRBD1. Germline CDR1 PRHDT, CDR2 FYEKMQ (reference sequence). With V trimmed by 2 bases and J by 3 bases, 5 bases remained unmatched. The CDR3 sequence is 16 residues long. As DNA, the CDR3 is TGTGCCAGCAGCTTAATTGGGACAGGGAACTACAATGAGCAGTTCTTC. Encoded protein: CASSLIGTGNYNEQFF.

At least ten counts were recorded for this clonotype. Found in a library prepared for alpha chains, this beta chain is an off-target read, and its abundance has little meaning. This chain uses TRBV20-1 with TRBJ2-5; no clear D. This CDR3 comprises 11 residues. CDR1 and CDR2 (germline): DFQATT, SNEGSKA (reference sequence). V lost 6 bases, J lost 5 bases, and 10 bases lay in between. The CDR3 here is CSALARETQYF. The DNA of the CDR3 is TGCAGTGCCTTAGCACGCGAGACCCAGTACTTC.

There are many counts of this clonotype. A library prepared for alpha chains yielded this beta chain as an off-target read; its size is of little meaning. The V and J genes are TRBV6-5 and TRBJ1-2, with unresolved D. The CDR3 extends over 13 amino acids. Germline lookup yields CDR1 MNHEY and CDR2 SVGAGI. The germline V and J ends were trimmed by 7 bases and 7 bases, with 16 bases remaining between them. Here the CDR3 reads CASTSHIASGYTF. DNA for the CDR3: TGTGCCAGCACCTCACACATCGCTAGTGGCTACACCTTC.

In regard to this clonotype: The size of this beta chain means little, since it is a stray read in a library made for alpha chains. V gene TRBV6-2 or TRBV6-3 combines with J gene TRBJ1-5, with no clear D. CDR3 length: 16 residues. The V end was cut by 7 bases, the J end by 1 base, with 17 bases between. Germline V gene sequence: CDR1 MNHEY, CDR2 SVGEGT. DNA of the CDR3: TGTGCCAGCACCACTTTAATAGGGATCAGCAATCAGCCCCAGCATTTT. This codes for CASTTLIGISNQPQHF.